A single sample is the source of the 13 T cell receptor beta chains below, sequenced in a study of neurological immune-mediated disorders. TCRdb passed the 5' RACE reads through MiXCR, listing each CDR3 protein once. Of 20,000 to 30,000 distinct CDR3 sequences in the sample, roughly 13% were seen once. Sequencing was carried out using PBMCs. Source of these receptors: a woman in her thirties or forties with HTLV-1-associated myelopathy (HAM/TSP).

As to this clonotype: Lacking the conserved final phenylalanine or tryptophan, this CDR3 likely reflects a read error. The chain combines TRBV24-1 with TRBJ2-2; D gene unclear. V dropped 3 bases and J dropped 2 bases, with 3 bases sitting between them. CDR1 is KGHDR and CDR2 is SFDVKD in the germline V gene. CDR3 length equals 13 residues. The CDR3 is CATSDENTGELFS. The CDR3 DNA sequence: TGTGCCACCAGTGATGAAAACACCGGGGAGCTGTTTTCT.

In this sample, this clonotype turned up many times. The chain combines TRBV18 with TRBJ2-7; unclear D gene. The germline V and J ends were trimmed by 2 bases and 0 bases, with 5 bases remaining between them. The germline V gene has CDR1 KGHSH and CDR2 LQKENI. The CDR3 loop spans 13 amino acids. CDR3 sequence reads: CASSPNPSYEQYV. The DNA of the CDR3 is TGTGCCAGCTCACCAAATCCCTCCTACGAGCAGTACGTC.

This clonotype was observed many times. The V gene is TRBV2, the J gene TRBJ1-4, with 9 bases fitting TRBD1. CDR3 size: 13 residues. Germline CDR1 is SNHLY and CDR2 is FYNNEI. After removal of 9 bases from V and 4 bases from J, the junction contained 3 bases not matched to a gene. CDR3 amino acids: CASTGQGNEKLFF. CDR3 sequence (DNA): TGTGCCAGTACGGGACAGGGTAATGAAAAACTGTTTTTT.

This clonotype was seen repeatedly, ten times or more. V gene TRBV10-3 combines with J gene TRBJ1-4; TRBD1 is a possible D gene (5 bases). This CDR3 spans 13 amino acids. Between the trimmed V and J ends, which lost 1 base and 6 bases, there was a span of 6 bases. Germline-derived CDR1 and CDR2 are ENHRY and SYGVKD. CDR3 coding DNA: TGTGCCATCAGTGAGTTGGGGGATGAAAAACTGTTTTTT. Translated, it gives CAISELGDEKLFF.

This clonotype occurred many times. This rearrangement joins TRBV5-1 to TRBJ2-1; the D gene is possibly TRBD1 (5 bases). Trimming pared 2 bases from V and 6 bases from J, leaving 15 bases between. CDR3 length: 15 amino acids. CDR1 and CDR2 from the germline V gene are SGHRS and YFSETQ. The CDR3 reads CASSLVQGPTNEQFF. In DNA, the CDR3 is TGCGCCAGCAGCTTAGTCCAGGGCCCCACCAATGAGCAGTTCTTC.

In this sample, this clonotype turned up many times. The V and J genes are TRBV24-1 and TRBJ2-3, with 12 bases fitting TRBD1. V shed 5 bases, J shed 5 bases, and the junction held 13 bases outside the gene matches. Germline CDR1 KGHDR, CDR2 SFDVKD. The CDR3 contains 18 residues. The CDR3 DNA reads TGTGCCACCAGTGGCCTCGTCCGGGACAGGGGGCAGATAGATACGCAGTATTTT. Protein: CATSGLVRDRGQIDTQYF.

This clonotype has ten or more counts. This chain joins TRBV4-1 and TRBJ2-1, with 7 bases lining up with TRBD2. This CDR3 has 19 amino acids. After removal of 5 bases from V and 3 bases from J, the junction contained 19 bases not matched to a gene. Germline CDR1 is MGHRA and CDR2 is YSYEKL. The CDR3 region has the DNA TGCGCCAGCAGCGGGAGGGCCGGGGTCCCGGGACTGAACTACAATGAGCAGTTCTTC. The encoded protein is CASSGRAGVPGLNYNEQFF.

This clonotype has ten or more counts. This chain connects TRBV6-5 to TRBJ2-1; D may be TRBD2 (6 bases). Germline CDR1 is MNHEY and CDR2 is SVGAGI. The ends were cut back, 5 bases at V and 5 bases at J, with 19 bases in the middle. The CDR3 extends over 16 amino acids. Here the CDR3 reads CASSINYGTHNNEQFF. The CDR3 bases are TGTGCCAGCAGTATAAATTACGGGACTCACAACAATGAGCAGTTCTTC.

This clonotype was observed many times. V and J are TRBV20-1 and TRBJ1-2; 7 positions match TRBD1. The CDR3 is made up of 14 amino acids. The trim removed 3 bases at V and 3 bases at J, leaving 7 bases unmatched. Germline values: CDR1 DFQATT, CDR2 SNEGSKA (reference sequence). The CDR3 nucleotides are TGCAGTGCTAGTCGGCAGGGGGGTGACTATGGCTACACCTTC. This sequence encodes CSASRQGGDYGYTF.

This clonotype was recorded at least ten times. The gene calls are TRBV5-1 and TRBJ1-4; 8 nucleotides line up with TRBD1. The CDR3 has 15 residues. V was clipped by 4 bases and J by 6 bases; unmatched bases: 8. Germline V gene lookup returns CDR1 SGHRS and CDR2 YFSETQ. In DNA, the CDR3 is TGCGCCAGCAGCACGGCCGGGACAGGAGATGAAAAACTGTTTTTT. It specifies CASSTAGTGDEKLFF.

This clonotype was seen repeatedly, ten times or more. This chain joins TRBV5-1 and TRBJ2-7; the match to TRBD1 covers 7 bases. The CDR3 consists of 14 residues. The ends lost 1 base at V and 6 bases at J; junction bases unmatched: 7. The V gene's germline CDR1 is SGHRS and CDR2 YFSETQ. CDR3 residues: CASSLRQGVLEQYF. The CDR3 region has the DNA TGCGCCAGCAGCTTGAGGCAGGGGGTTCTCGAGCAGTACTTC.

This clonotype came up many times. This chain links TRBV5-1 with TRBJ1-1; 10 bases fit TRBD1. Trimming cost V 5 bases and J 4 bases; bases outside gene matches: 14. Germline V gives CDR1 SGHRS, CDR2 YFSETQ. This CDR3 contains 17 residues. The CDR3 is CASSSGTGASGGTEAFF. The CDR3 DNA sequence: TGCGCCAGCAGTTCCGGGACAGGGGCCTCAGGGGGCACTGAAGCTTTCTTT.

Ten or more counts support this clonotype. V and J are TRBV5-1 and TRBJ1-2, with 8 bases matching TRBD1. The germline V gene has CDR1 SGHRS and CDR2 YFSETQ. Losses at the gene ends were 4 bases for V and 2 bases for J; bases not matched to a gene: 4. The length of the CDR3 is 14 residues. CDR3 DNA: TGCGCCAGCAGCCCGAGGACAGGGAACTATGGCTACACCTTC. Residues: CASSPRTGNYGYTF.